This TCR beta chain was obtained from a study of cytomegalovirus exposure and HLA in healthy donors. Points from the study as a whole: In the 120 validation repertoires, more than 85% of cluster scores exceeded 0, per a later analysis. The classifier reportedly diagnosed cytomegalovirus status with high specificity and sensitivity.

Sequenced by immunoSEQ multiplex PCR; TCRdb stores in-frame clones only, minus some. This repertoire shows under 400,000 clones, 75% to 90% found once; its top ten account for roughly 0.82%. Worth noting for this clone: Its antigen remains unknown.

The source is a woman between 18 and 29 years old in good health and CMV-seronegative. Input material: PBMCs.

The CDR3 nucleotides are TGTGCCAGCAGCGTCTCGGGTAGCGACGCCGGGGAGCTGTTTTTT. This encodes CASSVSGSDAGELFF. This chain connects TRBV9 to TRBJ2-2; TRBD2 is a possible D gene (5 bases). V was pared by 2 bases and J by 6 bases, with 14 bases between. The CDR3 is made up of 15 amino acids. Looked up from germline, CDR1 is SGDLS and CDR2 is YYNGEE. Looking up the rest from reference TRBV9 and TRBJ2-2 gives the full variable domain: DSGVTQTPKHLITATGQRVTLRCSPRSGDLSVYWYQQSLDQGLQFLIQYYNGEERAKGNILERFSAQQFPDLHSELNLSSLELGDSALYFCASSVSGSDAGELFFGEGSRLTVL.